These 29 T cell receptor beta chains share one sample of origin, sequenced in a study of cytomegalovirus exposure and HLA in healthy donors. TCRdb keeps only in-frame clones here, not all; method: immunoSEQ multiplex PCR. The profile shows fewer than 90,000 clones, about four fifths of them singletons. The sequenced material came from PBMCs. These receptors all come from a woman aged 18 to 35 in good health and CMV-seropositive.

This clone turned up a few times. This chain uses TRBV6-5 with TRBJ1-2, with D uncertain. The CDR3 consists of 15 residues. The germline V and J ends were trimmed by 2 bases and 2 bases, with 12 bases remaining between them. CDR1 and CDR2 from the germline V gene are MNHEY and SVGAGI. CDR3 amino acids: CASSYTTPGNYGYTF. CDR3 coding DNA: TGTGCCAGCAGTTACACGACCCCGGGAAACTATGGCTACACCTTC.

The chain carries TRBV20-1 and TRBJ1-1; tentative D call: TRBD1 (6 bases). The germline V gene encodes CDR1 DFQATT and CDR2 SNEGSKA (reference sequence). V lost 3 bases and J 4 bases, leaving 6 bases between the germline ends. The CDR3 covers 11 residues. CDR3 DNA: TGCAGTGCTAGCAGGGGCACTGAAGCTTTCTTT. This gives the protein CSASRGTEAFF.

The chain joins TRBV7-8 to TRBJ2-7, with D tentatively TRBD2 (6 bases). Trimming cost V 5 bases and J 4 bases, with 9 bases left between them. Germline CDR1 and CDR2: SGHVS and FQNEAQ. The CDR3 loop spans 12 amino acids. CDR3 nucleotides: TGTGCCAGCAGCCCGGGGACTTACGAGCAGTACTTC. Its protein product is CASSPGTYEQYF.

This clone was found a few times. The chain couples TRBV30 to TRBJ1-3; D is perhaps TRBD1 (5 bases). V was pared by 1 base and J by 4 bases, with 17 bases between. The CDR3 is 16 residues long. The V gene's germline CDR1 is GTSNPN and CDR2 SVGIG (reference sequence). DNA of the CDR3: TGTGCCTGGAGTGCCGAAATGGACAAGTCAGGAAACACCATATATTTT. Its translation: CAWSAEMDKSGNTIYF.

This clone has a handful of counts. This chain joins TRBV5-6 and TRBJ2-2; tentatively, D is TRBD1 (7 bases). Trimming left V 0 bases short and J 6 bases short, with 15 bases between. There are 16 residues in the CDR3. CDR1 and CDR2 (germline): SGHDT, YYEEEE. The CDR3 sequence is CASSLAGRGVAGELFF. DNA of the CDR3: TGTGCCAGCAGCTTGGCCGGCAGGGGGGTTGCCGGGGAGCTGTTTTTT.

This clone was picked up one time. This chain links TRBV9 with TRBJ1-1; D perhaps matches TRBD1 (6 bases). CDR3 length: 15 residues. Deletions cut 4 bases from V and 0 bases from J, with 13 bases between. The germline V gene encodes CDR1 SGDLS and CDR2 YYNGEE. CDR3 sequence: CASSPWGTLNTEAFF. The CDR3 bases are TGTGCCAGCAGCCCATGGGGGACATTGAACACTGAAGCTTTCTTT.

The chain uses TRBV30 and TRBJ1-2, with D unresolved. V lost 3 bases, J lost 0 bases, and 11 bases lay in between. This CDR3 spans 14 amino acids. The germline gives CDR1 GTSNPN, CDR2 SVGIG (reference sequence). The CDR3 is CAWRVGYPNYGYTF. The CDR3 bases are TGTGCCTGGAGGGTCGGGTATCCTAACTATGGCTACACCTTC. Full variable domain (rest looked up from reference TRBV30 and TRBJ1-2): SQTIHQWPATLVQPVGSPLSLECTVEGTSNPNLYWYRQAAGRGLQLLFYSVGIGQISSEVPQNLSASRPQDRQFILSSKKLLLSDSGFYLCAWRVGYPNYGYTFGSGTRLTVV.

V is TRBV4-2 and J is TRBJ1-2; D ambiguous. CDR3 length: 14 residues. Germline CDR1 reads LGHNA; CDR2 reads YNFKEQ. The ends were cut back, 1 base at V and 6 bases at J, with 12 bases in the middle. This CDR3 reads CASSQGGEGDGYTF. The CDR3 DNA sequence: TGTGCCAGCAGCCAAGGAGGTGAGGGTGATGGCTACACCTTC.

The DNA of the CDR3 is TGTGCCAGCAGTCCAGGGGGTTCACCCCTCCACTTT. Amino acid sequence: CASSPGGSPLHF. The chain carries TRBV28 and TRBJ1-6; 7 bases are shared with TRBD1. V was pared by 5 bases and J by 9 bases, with 1 base of the junction left unmatched. Looked up from germline, CDR1 is MDHEN and CDR2 is SYDVKM. The CDR3 sequence is 12 residues long.

This clone was picked up one time. The genes are TRBV27 and TRBJ1-1; the D is unclear. V lost 2 bases and J 1 base, leaving 11 bases between the germline ends. This CDR3 is 15 amino acids long. Germline lookup yields CDR1 MNHEY and CDR2 SMNVEV (reference sequence). The CDR3 loop reads CASSLTGLGNTEAFF. CDR3 coding DNA: TGTGCCAGCAGTTTAACCGGGTTAGGGAACACTGAAGCTTTCTTT.

This sequence joins TRBV30 and TRBJ2-2, with D hard to call. V dropped 0 bases and J dropped 7 bases, with 9 bases sitting between them. CDR1 and CDR2 (germline): GTSNPN, SVGIG (reference sequence). The CDR3 consists of 13 residues. The CDR3 region has the DNA TGTGCCTGGAGTGTACTGGGCATCGGGGAGCTGTTTTTT. Its protein is CAWSVLGIGELFF.

The chain joins TRBV4-1 to TRBJ2-5; 9 nucleotides align to TRBD2. Per germline, CDR1 MGHRA and CDR2 YSYEKL. V shed 0 bases and J 4 bases; nucleotides not matched to a gene: 9. The CDR3 is 17 residues long. Here the CDR3 DNA reads TGCGCCAGCAGCCAAGAAAGTCGAGCGGGGGGTCTAGAGACCCAGTACTTC. This encodes CASSQESRAGGLETQYF.

The gene calls are TRBV28 and TRBJ1-2, with TRBD1 as a possible D gene (5 bases). Germline lookup yields CDR1 MDHEN and CDR2 SYDVKM. The length of the CDR3 is 16 residues. V lost 3 bases to trimming and J lost 2 bases, with 16 bases between them. The CDR3 loop is CASSFLAFDRNYGYTF. In DNA, the CDR3 is TGTGCCAGCAGTTTTTTGGCGTTCGACAGAAACTATGGCTACACCTTC.

This clone came up a few times. The rearrangement links TRBV5-4 to TRBJ2-3; TRBD2 matches at 12 bases. With 4 bases clipped from V and 8 bases from J, the junction kept 8 bases outside the gene matches. Germline V lookup: CDR1 SGHNT, CDR2 YYREEE (reference sequence). The CDR3 sequence is 15 residues long. CDR3 sequence: CASSGRLAGVPTQYF. The DNA for the CDR3 is TGTGCCAGCAGCGGGAGACTAGCGGGGGTACCTACGCAGTATTTT.

The chain is built from TRBV7-2 and TRBJ2-3; weak D call: TRBD2 (5 bases). CDR1 and CDR2 from the germline V gene are SGHTA and FQGNSA. V was clipped by 5 bases and J by 0 bases, with 12 bases between them. The CDR3 loop spans 15 amino acids. The CDR3 region has the DNA TGTGCCAGCAGCCCCGACTACCTTAGCACAGATACGCAGTATTTT. Protein sequence: CASSPDYLSTDTQYF. Drawing the rest from reference TRBV7-2 and TRBJ2-3, the complete variable domain is GAGVSQSPSNKVTEKGKDVELRCDPISGHTALYWYRQSLGQGLEFLIYFQGNSAPDKSGLPSDRFSAERTGGSVSTLTIQRTQQEDSAVYLCASSPDYLSTDTQYFGPGTRLTVL.

The chain has TRBV4-3 and TRBJ1-4; D call uncertain. Trimming stripped 0 bases from V and 5 bases from J, with 10 bases between. The CDR3 consists of 15 residues. The germline gives CDR1 LGHNA, CDR2 YSLEER. DNA of the CDR3: TGCGCCAGCAGCCAAGATCCGGGGAGGAATGAAAAACTGTTTTTT. Residues: CASSQDPGRNEKLFF.

This chain connects TRBV5-1 to TRBJ2-3, with 8 nucleotides matching TRBD1. Germline assignment: CDR1 SGHRS and CDR2 YFSETQ. The CDR3 length is 16 residues. V lost 5 bases and J lost 0; bases outside the gene matches: 8. The CDR3 DNA reads TGCGCCAGCAGTTCAGGGGGCGGGTTAAGCACAGATACGCAGTATTTT. As protein: CASSSGGGLSTDTQYF. The full variable domain, completed using reference TRBV5-1 and TRBJ2-3, is KAGVTQTPRYLIKTRGQQVTLSCSPISGHRSVSWYQQTPGQGLQFLFEYFSETQRNKGNFPGRFSGRQFSNSRSEMNVSTLELGDSALYLCASSSGGGLSTDTQYFGPGTRLTVL.

The V and J genes are TRBV4-2 and TRBJ1-5, with 8 bases aligning to TRBD1. With V trimmed by 2 bases and J by 5 bases, 8 bases remained unmatched. The CDR3 has 16 amino acids. CDR1 and CDR2 from the germline V gene are LGHNA and YNFKEQ. In DNA form, the CDR3 reads TGTGCCAGCAGCCAATACCAGGGGGCCACTTATCAGCCCCAGCATTTT. Translation: CASSQYQGATYQPQHF.

This clone was detected only once. The chain is built from TRBV9 and TRBJ2-7, with TRBD2 matching 8 bases. The germline CDR1 and CDR2 sequences are SGDLS and YYNGEE. With 0 bases clipped from V and 4 bases from J, the junction kept 6 bases outside the gene matches. This CDR3 has 15 amino acids. In DNA, the CDR3 is TGTGCCAGCAGCGTAGACGTAGCGGGGAAATACGAGCAGTACTTC. Protein sequence: CASSVDVAGKYEQYF.

The J gene is TRBJ1-2, the V gene TRBV5-6, with 11 bases lining up with TRBD1. Trimming removed 4 bases from V and 5 bases from J; junction bases left unmatched: 7. The CDR3 runs to 15 residues. Germline CDR1 is SGHDT and CDR2 is YYEEEE. CDR3 nucleotide sequence: TGTGCCAGCAGCGGACAGGGGGCGCGGTGGTATGGCTACACCTTC. Amino acids: CASSGQGARWYGYTF.

The table lists this clone with a few counts. The rearrangement joins TRBV4-1 to TRBJ2-7; D perhaps matches TRBD1 (5 bases). V was shortened by 6 bases and J by 2 bases, with 11 bases between the two germline ends. The CDR3 has 13 amino acids. Germline lookup yields CDR1 MGHRA and CDR2 YSYEKL. As DNA, the CDR3 is TGCGCCAGCAGTTCCCGACAGACCTACGAGCAGTACTTC. Encoded protein: CASSSRQTYEQYF.

The chain links TRBV5-4 to TRBJ1-2; D may be TRBD1 (6 bases). Germline CDR1 SGHNT, CDR2 YYREEE (reference sequence). V dropped 2 bases and J dropped 8 bases, with 16 bases sitting between them. The CDR3 sequence is 14 residues long. The CDR3 region is CASSFFGGGAGYTF. The CDR3 nucleotides read TGTGCCAGCAGCTTTTTTGGCGGGGGCGCGGGCTACACCTTC.

V and J are TRBV6-5 and TRBJ2-1, with D possibly matching TRBD2 (6 bases). Trimming left V 6 bases short and J 2 bases short, with 11 bases between. CDR3 size: 14 residues. Germline lookup yields CDR1 MNHEY and CDR2 SVGAGI. The CDR3 DNA reads TGTGCCAGCAGCGGCGGGGTAGCCTACAATGAGCAGTTCTTC. Protein product: CASSGGVAYNEQFF.

The V gene is TRBV29-1, the J gene TRBJ1-4, with D tentatively TRBD1 (5 bases). The CDR3 covers 14 residues. V dropped 7 bases and J dropped 2 bases, with 14 bases sitting between them. Germline-derived CDR1 and CDR2 are SQVTM and ANQGSEA. The CDR3 nucleotides read TGCAGCGGCGGGGCTCCGGGTACTAATGAAAAACTGTTTTTT. Residues: CSGGAPGTNEKLFF.

This rearrangement joins TRBV7-9 to TRBJ2-1; TRBD1 matches at 9 bases. Germline assignment: CDR1 SEHNR and CDR2 FQNEAQ (reference sequence). With 5 bases clipped from V and 8 bases from J, the junction kept 13 bases outside the gene matches. CDR3 length: 16 amino acids. In DNA form, the CDR3 reads TGTGCCAGCAGCCCCGGGGGGACAGGGAACCCCCATGAGCAGTTCTTC. Protein: CASSPGGTGNPHEQFF.

The chain links TRBV9 to TRBJ1-4; unclear D gene. The V gene's germline CDR1 is SGDLS and CDR2 YYNGEE. V was cut by 0 bases and J by 7 bases, with 13 bases left in between. This CDR3 region has 15 residues. The CDR3 protein is CASSVGGQLREKLFF. The CDR3 nucleotides are TGTGCCAGCAGCGTAGGCGGGCAGTTGCGTGAAAAACTGTTTTTT.

The chain uses TRBV6-5 and TRBJ1-4, with a tentative D call TRBD1 (6 bases). The CDR3 covers 14 residues. The ends were cut back, 5 bases at V and 3 bases at J, with 10 bases in the middle. Germline-derived CDR1 and CDR2 are MNHEY and SVGAGI. The CDR3 spells CASSPTGSNEKLFF. The CDR3 DNA sequence: TGTGCCAGCAGTCCTACAGGGTCTAATGAAAAACTGTTTTTT.

The CDR3 DNA sequence: TGTGCCAGCAGGACTAGCGGGGGGGCAGATACGCAGTATTTT. Translation gives CASRTSGGADTQYF. The rearrangement links TRBV6-1 to TRBJ2-3; TRBD2 agrees at 14 bases. The V gene end was trimmed by 6 bases and the J gene end by 4 bases; junction bases not matched to a gene: 0. The CDR3 sequence is 14 residues long. The germline CDR1 and CDR2 sequences are MNHNS and SASEGT.

The chain couples TRBV7-3 to TRBJ1-1; tentative D call: TRBD1 (6 bases). Germline V lookup: CDR1 SGHTA, CDR2 FQGTGA. V was shortened by 3 bases and J by 7 bases, with 9 bases between the two germline ends. CDR3 length: 12 residues. For the CDR3, the DNA is TGTGCCAGCAGCTTGCCGGACAGTGAAGCTTTCTTT. The encoded protein is CASSLPDSEAFF.